The T cell receptor (beta chain) under discussion was sequenced for a study of beta chain features in type 1 diabetes. Across the study: Summed over all samples, the examined sorted cells came to 85 million to 140 million.

Every donor had blood drawn once into heparin, approximately 120 mL on average. Without exception, sorted populations had purity beyond 98%. Expressed TCRB transcripts got sequenced, as all isolated RNA was reverse transcribed. Naive, central memory and regulatory T cell samples averaged around 3.3 million reads. Produced via immunoSEQ multiplex PCR; TCRdb's table is partial and in-frame only. The sample lists about 250,000 clones, 14% seen once, with more than 0.025% in the top ten. In this sample, this clone turned up a few times. The CDR3 contains 15 residues. The sample was naive CD4+ T cells from blood. This sequence was found in a woman in her thirties or forties in good health. The V gene is TRBV21-1, the J gene TRBJ2-7; the D segment call TRBD1 is taken from the table without a DNA check. TRBV21-1 is given as a pseudogene. The CDR3 spells CASEESGQGNYEQYF. Here the CDR3 DNA reads TGTGCCAGCGAAGAGTCGGGACAGGGGAACTACGAGCAGTACTTC.